One sample yielded the 15 T cell receptor beta chains listed below, sequenced in a study of blood T cells in healthy people across ages. PCR was performed a second time for about 7 to 12 cycles using a sample-barcoded 5' primer and a J-beta primer mix. Each CDR3 protein gets one entry after TCRdb re-called the 5' RACE reads with MiXCR. This repertoire shows around 1,700,000 distinct CDR3 sequences, under 30% found once; its top ten account for around 7.7%. Source material: blood. These receptors were taken from a woman in her thirties in good health.

This clonotype was recorded a few times. The V and J genes are TRBV5-1 and TRBJ1-3; D call uncertain. From germline, CDR1 is SGHRS and CDR2 YFSETQ. Trimming took 7 bases from V and 0 from J, leaving 14 bases between them. This CDR3 spans 15 amino acids. This CDR3 is CASPYSQSSGNTIYF. In DNA form, the CDR3 reads TGCGCCAGCCCGTACAGCCAGAGCTCTGGAAACACCATATATTTT.

The V call is TRBV2, the J call TRBJ2-1; 7 bases line up with TRBD2. Per germline, CDR1 SNHLY and CDR2 FYNNEI. The J segment lost 6 bases and the V segment lost 6 bases, leaving 5 bases of the junction unmatched. This CDR3 has 13 amino acids. The CDR3 loop is CASRGTTSNEQFF. The CDR3 nucleotides read TGTGCCAGCAGGGGGACTACCTCCAATGAGCAGTTCTTC.

As regards this clonotype: A much larger clone lies a single base off, so this may be a read error. The chain carries TRBV5-6 and TRBJ2-5; 8 nucleotides line up with TRBD1. CDR3 length: 14 amino acids. Germline values: CDR1 SGHDT, CDR2 YYEEEE. Germline trimming cut 2 bases from V and 11 bases from J; bases unmatched to any gene: 11. In DNA, the CDR3 is TGTGCCAGCAGCTTTGGGACAGGCAACTACGTGCAGTACTTC. As protein: CASSFGTGNYVQYF. The complete variable domain, with remaining parts taken from reference TRBV5-6 and TRBJ2-5, reads DAGVTQSPTHLIKTRGQQVTLRCSPKSGHDTVSWYQQALGQGPQFIFQYYEEEERQRGNFPDRFSGHQFPNYSSELNVNALLLGDSALYLCASSFGTGNYVQYFGPGTRLLVL.

The rearrangement links TRBV10-3 to TRBJ1-1, with D unclear. V lost 11 bases to trimming and J lost 6 bases, with 16 bases between them. CDR3 length: 12 residues. Germline CDR1 and CDR2: ENHRY and SYGVKD. The CDR3 nucleotides read TGTGCCGCCGGATCGGTAAACGCTGAAGCTTTCTTT. This encodes CAAGSVNAEAFF.

This chain links TRBV18 with TRBJ2-5, with a weak D call TRBD1 (6 bases). The CDR3 has 15 amino acids. The V gene lost 6 bases and the J gene lost 11 bases, with 25 bases spanning the gap. CDR1 is KGHSH and CDR2 is LQKENI in the germline V gene. CDR3 sequence reads: CASSAPDRQKGGQYF. DNA for the CDR3: TGTGCCAGCTCCGCGCCAGACAGGCAGAAGGGCGGGCAGTACTTC.

V gene TRBV18 combines with J gene TRBJ2-3, with D possibly called TRBD1 or TRBD2 (5 bases each). V was pared by 0 bases and J by 0 bases, with 10 bases between. The CDR3 totals 16 residues. Germline lookup yields CDR1 KGHSH and CDR2 LQKENI. CDR3 sequence: CASSPPYRTSTDTQYF. In DNA, the CDR3 is TGTGCCAGCTCACCACCGTACAGGACTAGCACAGATACGCAGTATTTT.

The chain is built from TRBV9 and TRBJ2-7, with D tentatively TRBD1 (5 bases). The CDR3 consists of 14 residues. The V gene lost 2 bases and the J gene lost 2 bases, with 11 bases spanning the gap. Germline CDR1 and CDR2: SGDLS and YYNGEE. Written as DNA, the CDR3 is TGTGCCAGCAGCGTGCAGGGCCAGACCTACGAGCAGTACTTC. Its protein is CASSVQGQTYEQYF.

This clonotype has a handful of counts. This rearrangement joins TRBV20-1 to TRBJ2-5; D gene unclear. V was pared by 0 bases and J by 5 bases, with 7 bases between. The CDR3 extends over 12 amino acids. Germline V gives CDR1 DFQATT, CDR2 SNEGSKA (reference sequence). CDR3 amino acids: CSARENLETQYF. CDR3 nucleotide sequence: TGCAGTGCTAGAGAAAATCTTGAGACCCAGTACTTC.

V usage is TRBV12-3 or TRBV12-4 and J usage is TRBJ2-5; 10 nucleotides match TRBD1. This CDR3 region has 15 residues. V lost 4 bases to trimming and J lost 2 bases; unmatched junction nucleotides: 4. The CDR3 bases are TGTGCCAGCAGTTCCCCGGGACAGGGGCAAGAGACCCAGTACTTC. Encoded protein: CASSSPGQGQETQYF.

This clonotype was found many times. The chain employs TRBV7-6 and TRBJ2-3; D ambiguous. Trimming left V 6 bases short and J 2 bases short, with 12 bases between. The CDR3 totals 14 residues. Germline V CDR1 and CDR2: SGHVS, FNYEAQ. The CDR3, as DNA: TGTGCCAGCAGACAAAGGACCACCACAGATACGCAGTATTTT. It encodes CASRQRTTTDTQYF. Variable domain in full (rest from reference TRBV7-6 and TRBJ2-3): GAGVSQSPRYKVTKRGQDVALRCDPISGHVSLYWYRQALGQGPEFLTYFNYEAQQDKSGLPNDRFSAERPEGSISTLTIQRTEQRDSAMYRCASRQRTTTDTQYFGPGTRLTVL.

For this clonotype: One end of the junction fails to match germline, which may point to a read error. The V and J genes are TRBV12-3 or TRBV12-4 and TRBJ2-6; D tentatively fits TRBD1 or TRBD2 (5 bases each). This CDR3 region has 13 residues. The DNA for the CDR3 is TGTGCCGGCAGTTTATCCGGGGCCAACGCCCTGACTTTC. Translation gives CAGSLSGANALTF.

A few counts support this clonotype. The chain joins TRBV7-9 to TRBJ1-5; TRBD1 might be the D (6 bases). The ends were cut back, 6 bases at V and 5 bases at J, with 14 bases in the middle. The CDR3 is 14 amino acids. CDR1 is SEHNR and CDR2 is FQNEAQ in the germline V gene (reference sequence). The CDR3 is CASSSGTTDQPQHF. CDR3 DNA: TGTGCCAGCAGTTCCGGGACAACGGATCAGCCCCAGCATTTT.

This clonotype was seen more than once but under ten times. The chain carries TRBV2 and TRBJ2-7, with D perhaps TRBD2 (6 bases). The CDR3 length is 13 residues. Germline CDR1 reads SNHLY; CDR2 reads FYNNEI. V gave up 3 bases and J gave up 6 bases, with 12 bases separating them. CDR3 bases: TGTGCCAGCAGTGATCTTCCGGGAGCCGAGCAGTACTTC. Its protein product is CASSDLPGAEQYF.

The chain has TRBV18 and TRBJ2-7; D is undetermined. V gave up 5 bases and J gave up 3 bases, with 11 bases separating them. Germline-derived CDR1 and CDR2 are KGHSH and LQKENI. This CDR3 is built from 13 residues. The CDR3 here is CASSTRVLYEQYF. In nucleotides, the CDR3 is TGTGCCAGCTCAACAAGGGTTCTCTACGAGCAGTACTTC.

The V call is TRBV29-1, the J call TRBJ1-1; a possible D gene is TRBD1 (5 bases). Germline values: CDR1 SQVTM, CDR2 ANQGSEA. V shed 4 bases and J shed 6 bases, with 15 bases lying between them. The CDR3 runs to 13 residues. Written as DNA, the CDR3 is TGCAGCGTTGCCGGTATCGGGGACCCTGAAGCTTTCTTT. Protein sequence: CSVAGIGDPEAFF.